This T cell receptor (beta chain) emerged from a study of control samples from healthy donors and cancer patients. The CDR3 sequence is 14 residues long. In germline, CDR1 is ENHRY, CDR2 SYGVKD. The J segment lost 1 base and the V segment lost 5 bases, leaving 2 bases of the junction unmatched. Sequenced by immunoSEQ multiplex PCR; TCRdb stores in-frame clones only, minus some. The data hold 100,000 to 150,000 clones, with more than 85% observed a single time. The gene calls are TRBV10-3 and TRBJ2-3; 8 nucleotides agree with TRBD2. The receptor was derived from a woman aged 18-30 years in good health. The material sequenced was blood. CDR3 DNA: TGTGCCATCAGTTCAGCGGGGGGCACAGATACGCAGTATTTT. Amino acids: CAISSAGGTDTQYF.